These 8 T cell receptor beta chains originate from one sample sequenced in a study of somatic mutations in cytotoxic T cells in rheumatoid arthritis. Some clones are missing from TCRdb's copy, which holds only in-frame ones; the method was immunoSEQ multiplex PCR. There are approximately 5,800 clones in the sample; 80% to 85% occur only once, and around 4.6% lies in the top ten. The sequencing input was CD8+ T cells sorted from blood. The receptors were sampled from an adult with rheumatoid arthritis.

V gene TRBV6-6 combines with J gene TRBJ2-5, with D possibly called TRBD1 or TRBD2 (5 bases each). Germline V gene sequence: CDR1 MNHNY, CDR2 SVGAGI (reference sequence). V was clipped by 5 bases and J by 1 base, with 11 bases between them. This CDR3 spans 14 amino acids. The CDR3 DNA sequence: TGTGCCAGCAGTCCCCTCGGGGCCCAAGAGACCCAGTACTTC. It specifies CASSPLGAQETQYF.

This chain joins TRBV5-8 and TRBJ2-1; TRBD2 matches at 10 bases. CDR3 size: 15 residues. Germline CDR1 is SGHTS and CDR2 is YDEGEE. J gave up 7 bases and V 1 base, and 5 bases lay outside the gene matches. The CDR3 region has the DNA TGTGCCAGCAGCTTGATGGCTAGCGGGAGAAATGAGCAGTTCTTC. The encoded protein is CASSLMASGRNEQFF.

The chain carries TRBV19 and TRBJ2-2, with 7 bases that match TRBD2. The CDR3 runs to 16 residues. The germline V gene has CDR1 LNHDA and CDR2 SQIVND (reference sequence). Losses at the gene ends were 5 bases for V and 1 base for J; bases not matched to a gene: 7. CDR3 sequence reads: CASSYRRERNTGELFF. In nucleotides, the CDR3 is TGTGCCAGTAGTTATCGGCGGGAGAGGAACACCGGGGAGCTGTTTTTT.

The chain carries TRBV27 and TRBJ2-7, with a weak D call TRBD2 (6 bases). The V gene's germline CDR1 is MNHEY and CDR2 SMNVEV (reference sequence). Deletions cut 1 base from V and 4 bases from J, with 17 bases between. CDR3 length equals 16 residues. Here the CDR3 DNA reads TGTGCCAGCAGTTTATTCTCGGCTAGCGCATATTACGAGCAGTACTTC. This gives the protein CASSLFSASAYYEQYF.

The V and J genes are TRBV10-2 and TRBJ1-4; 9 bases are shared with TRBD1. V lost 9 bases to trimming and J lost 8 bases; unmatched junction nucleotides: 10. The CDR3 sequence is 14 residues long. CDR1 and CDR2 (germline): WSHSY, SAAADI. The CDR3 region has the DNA TGCGCCAGTCAACAGGGGGCCGTGGGGGAAAAACTGTTTTTT. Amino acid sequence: CASQQGAVGEKLFF.

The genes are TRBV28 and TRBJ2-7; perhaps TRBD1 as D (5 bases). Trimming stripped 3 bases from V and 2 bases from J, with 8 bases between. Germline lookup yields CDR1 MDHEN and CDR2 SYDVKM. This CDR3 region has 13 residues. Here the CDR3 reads CASSFSTAYEQYF. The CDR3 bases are TGTGCCAGCAGTTTCTCGACAGCCTACGAGCAGTACTTC. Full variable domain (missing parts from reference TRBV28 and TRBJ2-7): DVKVTQSSRYLVKRTGEKVFLECVQDMDHENMFWYRQDPGLGLRLIYFSYDVKMKEKGDIPEGYSVSREKKERFSLILESASTNQTSMYLCASSFSTAYEQYFGPGTRLTVT.

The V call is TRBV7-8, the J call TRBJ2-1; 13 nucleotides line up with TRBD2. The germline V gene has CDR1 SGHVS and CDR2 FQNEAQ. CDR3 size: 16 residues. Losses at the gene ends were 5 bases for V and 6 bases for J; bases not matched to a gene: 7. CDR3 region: CASSPSGLAGTNEQFF. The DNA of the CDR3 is TGTGCCAGCAGCCCATCGGGACTAGCGGGAACCAATGAGCAGTTCTTC.

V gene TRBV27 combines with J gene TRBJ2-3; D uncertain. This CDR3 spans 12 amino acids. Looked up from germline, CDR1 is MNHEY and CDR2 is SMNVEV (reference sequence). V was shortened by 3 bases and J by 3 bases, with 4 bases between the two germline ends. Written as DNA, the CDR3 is TGTGCCAGCAGTTTGGGAACAGATACGCAGTATTTT. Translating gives CASSLGTDTQYF.